Listed below are T cell receptor beta chains from one sample, sequenced in a study of neurological immune-mediated disorders. TCRdb fed the 5' RACE reads into MiXCR, producing one record per CDR3 protein. Among roughly 24,000 distinct CDR3 sequences listed, approximately 13% were seen once. Sequenced: PBMCs. These receptors were obtained from a woman aged 55-75 years with HTLV-1-associated myelopathy (HAM/TSP). The CDR3 runs from the conserved cysteine through the conserved F or W. Each record gives: CDR3 length, clone size, J gene, D gene, V gene, CDR3 DNA, CDR3 protein. D genes are given only for firm matches. The size of a clone is reported for some rows only, either as once, few or many, or as a class for expanded clones.

15	few	TRBJ2-7	NA	TRBV11-2	TGTGCCAGCAACCCCCAGCTAGGCAGCCCCTACGAGCAGTACTTC	CASNPQLGSPYEQYF
15	many	TRBJ2-3	TRBD2	TRBV7-9	TGTGCCAGCAGCTTACTAGCGGGGGGTGCAGATACGCAGTATTTT	CASSLLAGGADTQYF
16	many	TRBJ2-7	TRBD2	TRBV20-1	TGCAGTGCTAGGGGGGTAGCGGGAGGTGGAGGCTACGAGCAGTACTTC	CSARGVAGGGGYEQYF
15	many	TRBJ2-2	NA	TRBV6-2/TRBV6-3	TGTGCCAGCAACCTAAACAGGCTGAACACCGGGGAGCTGTTTTTT	CASNLNRLNTGELFF
15	many	TRBJ1-1	NA	TRBV5-1	TGCGCCAGCAGCTTGGTGGGCCGACAGACAGATGAAGCTTTCTTT	CASSLVGRQTDEAFF
16	NA	TRBJ1-6	NA	TRBV20-1	TGCAGTGCTAGAGATCAGGGGAGGGCGGGTAATTCACCCCTCCACTTT	CSARDQGRAGNSPLHF
16	NA	TRBJ2-3	NA	TRBV7-2	TGTGCCAGCAGACCTCGGGGAGTGTTTAGCACAGATACGCAGTATTTT	CASRPRGVFSTDTQYF
14	many	TRBJ1-2	NA	TRBV7-2	TGTGCCAGCAGCTTAGAGGCGTCTAACTATGGCTACACCTTC	CASSLEASNYGYTF
16	many	TRBJ1-3	NA	TRBV6-6	TGTGTCAGCAGTTATACAGGCGCTGGTTCTGGAAACACCATATATTTT	CVSSYTGAGSGNTIYF
15	many	TRBJ2-1	TRBD2	TRBV20-1	TGCAGTGCCCCCCCTAGCGGGGTTGAATACAATGAGCAGTTCTTC	CSAPPSGVEYNEQFF
14	many	TRBJ2-1	NA	TRBV20-1	TGCAGTGCTAGAGTGGGGACACAACCATCCGGGGAGTTCTTC	CSARVGTQPSGEFF
15	many	TRBJ2-7	TRBD1	TRBV12-3/TRBV12-4	TGTGCCAGCAGTTTAGAGGACAGGCGGACCTACGAGCAGTACTTC	CASSLEDRRTYEQYF
13	once	TRBJ2-7	TRBD2	TRBV20-1	TGCAGTGCTTCACTAGCGGGGGGCTTGGAGCAGTACTTC	CSASLAGGLEQYF
13	few	TRBJ2-7	TRBD2	TRBV20-1	TGCAGTGCGAGCAAAGGACTAGCGCTCGAGCAGTACTTC	CSASKGLALEQYF
15	many	TRBJ1-3	NA	TRBV20-1	TGCAGTGCTATAATGACAGGCCGATCTGGAAACACCATATATTTT	CSAIMTGRSGNTIYF
14	many	TRBJ1-5	NA	TRBV20-1	TGCAGTGCTAGTAAGTCGGGGGCGGGTCAGCCCCAGCATTTT	CSASKSGAGQPQHF
15	many	TRBJ1-1	NA	TRBV11-2	TGTGCCAGCAGCTTACTCGGGGCCATGAACACTGAAGCTTTCTTT	CASSLLGAMNTEAFF
16	many	TRBJ2-3	TRBD2	TRBV5-6	TGTGCCAGCAGCGTTCTACTAGCGGGAGAGGCAGATACGCAGTATTTT	CASSVLLAGEADTQYF
16	once	TRBJ1-4	NA	TRBV20-1	TGCAGTGCTAGAGACATGGGTTGGGGTGGGGGAGAAAAACTGTTTTTT	CSARDMGWGGGEKLFF
13	many	TRBJ2-1	TRBD1	TRBV20-1	TGCAGTGCTAGGGGGGGACAGGGGGGCGAGCAGTTCTTC	CSARGGQGGEQFF
18	many	TRBJ1-5	NA	TRBV6-2/TRBV6-3	TGTGCCAGCAGTTACTCGCCGTACCATTTGGGGGGGCATCAGCCCCAGCATTTT	CASSYSPYHLGGHQPQHF
16	many	TRBJ2-1	TRBD2	TRBV20-1	TGCAGTGCTAGATTTCACGCGGGAGTCTTCTACAATGAGCAGTTCTTC	CSARFHAGVFYNEQFF
14	NA	TRBJ2-2	NA	TRBV29-1	TGCAGCGTTGAAGCAGGGAGGATGACCGGGGAGCTGTTTTTT	CSVEAGRMTGELFF
15	once	TRBJ2-1	NA	TRBV3-1	TGTGCCAGCAGCCCCCGTCTGCTCGGCTACAATGAGCAGTTCTTC	CASSPRLLGYNEQFF
15	many	TRBJ2-2	NA	TRBV5-1	TGCGCCAGCAGCTTGAACAGGGCCGGGACCGGGGAGCTGTTTTTT	CASSLNRAGTGELFF
13	medium-sized	TRBJ2-1	NA	TRBV5-1	TGCGCCAGCAGCTTCGGGCCCGCAGAGGAGCAGTTCTTC	CASSFGPAEEQFF
14	NA	TRBJ2-2	NA	TRBV6-5	TGTGCCAGCAGCCTACTATACGCTCCATCGGAGCTGTTTTTT	CASSLLYAPSELFF
11	many	TRBJ1-2	NA	TRBV29-1	TGCAGCGTTGAGGCTGGGTTTGGCTACACCTTC	CSVEAGFGYTF
14	many	TRBJ1-1	TRBD1	TRBV5-1	TGCGCCAGCAGCACCCGGACAGGGAATCCCGAAGCTTTCTTT	CASSTRTGNPEAFF
15	many	TRBJ2-7	TRBD2	TRBV6-6	TGTGCCAGCAGTTACGGGCTAGCGGGCTTCTACGAGCAGTACTTC	CASSYGLAGFYEQYF
16	many	TRBJ2-1	NA	TRBV5-1	TGCGCCAGCAGCTCGGACGGGGGACTCCAAATCAATGAGCAGTTCTTC	CASSSDGGLQINEQFF
14	many	TRBJ2-3	NA	TRBV4-3	TGCGCCAGCAGCCAAGATACGGGCACAGATACGCAGTATTTT	CASSQDTGTDTQYF
13	many	TRBJ1-4	TRBD1	TRBV20-1	TGCAGTGCCCTACAGGGGGCTAATGAAAAACTGTTTTTT	CSALQGANEKLFF
13	many	TRBJ2-3	NA	TRBV29-1	TGCAGCGTTGAAGCCAGCAGCACAGATACGCAGTATTTT	CSVEASSTDTQYF
17	medium-sized	TRBJ2-1	TRBD2	TRBV20-1	TGCAGTGCTAGACTACCCCCTCGGGGGGTAGAGGGGAATGAGCAGTTCTTC	CSARLPPRGVEGNEQFF
15	many	TRBJ1-5	TRBD1	TRBV15	TGTGCCACGGGGGGAGGACAGGGGGCAAATCAGCCCCAGCATTTT	CATGGGQGANQPQHF
14	many	TRBJ1-1	TRBD1	TRBV20-1	TGCAGTGCTAGAGATCCACAGGGGGGACAAAGGGCTTTCTTT	CSARDPQGGQRAFF
15	many	TRBJ2-3	TRBD2	TRBV6-1	TGTGCCAGCAGTCAAGCGGGAGGGAGCCCAGATACGCAGTATTTT	CASSQAGGSPDTQYF
15	many	TRBJ1-1	TRBD1	TRBV20-1	TGCAGTGCTAGAAAAACGGACAGGGGGAACACTGAAGCTTTCTTT	CSARKTDRGNTEAFF
17	many	TRBJ2-2	NA	TRBV7-2	TGTGCCAGCAGCGATCTTCCCGGGGCGAAGAACACCGGGGAGCTGTTTTTT	CASSDLPGAKNTGELFF
13	few	TRBJ1-2	NA	TRBV5-1	TGCGCCAGCAGGGACAGTAGCCACTATGGCTACACCTTC	CASRDSSHYGYTF
18	many	TRBJ2-1	TRBD2	TRBV24-1	TGTGCCACCAGTGAAGCCAAGACTAGCGGGACCCTAGGCAATGAGCAGTTCTTC	CATSEAKTSGTLGNEQFF
17	many	TRBJ2-1	NA	TRBV4-1	TGCGCCAGCAGCCAAGAGTTTGTTGGAAGCTCCTACAATGAGCAGTTCTTC	CASSQEFVGSSYNEQFF
13	NA	TRBJ2-7	TRBD1	TRBV19	TGTGCCAGTAGTACGGGACAGGGCCACGAGCAGTACTTC	CASSTGQGHEQYF
14	NA	TRBJ2-7	NA	TRBV10-3	TGTGCCATCAGTGGTTCCCTTACTCCCCACGAGCAGTACTTC	CAISGSLTPHEQYF
14	many	TRBJ2-1	NA	TRBV20-1	TGCAGTGCTAGAGGAGGGACACGCTACAATGAGCAGTTCTTC	CSARGGTRYNEQFF
14	NA	TRBJ2-2	TRBD2	TRBV20-1	TGCAGTGCCACTAGCGGGGCTAACATCGGGGAGCTGTTTTTT	CSATSGANIGELFF
12	NA	TRBJ1-2	TRBD1	TRBV6-5	TGTGCCAGCTCTACAGGGGACTATGGCTACACCTTC	CASSTGDYGYTF
15	many	TRBJ2-3	TRBD2	TRBV5-6	TGTGCCAGCACCTTAGCGGGAGCCCGCACAGATACGCAGTATTTT	CASTLAGARTDTQYF
16	many	TRBJ2-1	NA	TRBV10-3	TGTGCCATCAGTGGGTTGACCAATAGAGCCTACAATGAGCAGTTCTTC	CAISGLTNRAYNEQFF
14	many	TRBJ2-7	TRBD2	TRBV20-1	TGCAGTGCCCTCCTTAGCGGGCTCTCCTACGAGCAGTACTTC	CSALLSGLSYEQYF
15	many	TRBJ1-2	TRBD1	TRBV5-6	TGTGCCAGCAGCTTGGTCGGGACAGCTAATCGAGGCTACACCTTC	CASSLVGTANRGYTF
16	NA	TRBJ2-7	TRBD2	TRBV5-1	TGCGCCAGCAGCCCCGGGGGACTAGCGCAGGTCTACGAGCAGTACTTC	CASSPGGLAQVYEQYF
15	many	TRBJ2-1	TRBD2	TRBV27	TGTGCCAGCGGCCGACTAGCGGGAGGCTTCAATGAGCAGTTCTTC	CASGRLAGGFNEQFF
14	many	TRBJ1-2	NA	TRBV18	TGTGCCAGCTCACCACCGGAGGGGAACTATGGCTACACCTTC	CASSPPEGNYGYTF